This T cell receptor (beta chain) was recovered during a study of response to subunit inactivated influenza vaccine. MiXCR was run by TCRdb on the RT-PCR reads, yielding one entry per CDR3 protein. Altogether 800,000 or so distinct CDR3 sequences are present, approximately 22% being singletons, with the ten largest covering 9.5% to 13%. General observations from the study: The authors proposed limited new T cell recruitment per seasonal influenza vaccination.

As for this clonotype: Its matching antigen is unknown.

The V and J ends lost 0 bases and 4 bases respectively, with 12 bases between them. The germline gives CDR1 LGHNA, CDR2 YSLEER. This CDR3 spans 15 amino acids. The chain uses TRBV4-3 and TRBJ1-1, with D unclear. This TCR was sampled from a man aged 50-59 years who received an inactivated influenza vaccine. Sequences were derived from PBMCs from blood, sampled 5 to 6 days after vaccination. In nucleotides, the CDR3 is TGCGCCAGCAGCCAAGAATGGGATGATCGCACTGAAGCTTTCTTT. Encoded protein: CASSQEWDDRTEAFF.